Listed below are T cell receptor beta chains from one sample, sequenced in a study of vaccination and CD4 T cells after COVID-19. No antigen has been assigned to these receptors. One entry per CDR3 protein results from TCRdb running MiXCR on the PCR reads. The table includes 14,000 to 15,000 distinct CDR3 sequences, 43% detected once. The sequencing input was CD4+ T cells from blood, cultured in vitro. The receptors derive from a human donor who had recovered from COVID-19. Each CDR3 is given without its conserved first and last residue.

>TRBJ2-3|TRBV4-2
ASSRIGEPSTDTQY
>TRBJ1-2|TRBV11-2
ASSLSNGGYT
>TRBJ2-7|TRBV7-9
ASSLNYEQY
>TRBJ1-1|TRBV6-2/TRBV6-3
ASRYLQENTEAF
>TRBJ1-2|TRBV27
ASSPSGGANYGYT
>TRBJ2-3|TRBV6-1
ASSEFGGSSDTQY
>TRBJ2-5|TRBV11-2
ASSSDREETQY
>TRBJ1-2|TRBV20-1
SAREEGTYGYT
>TRBJ2-5|TRBV24-1
ATAEASGYQETQY
>TRBJ2-1|TRBV24-1
ATSYGSLHEQF
>TRBJ1-1|TRBV4-1
ASSQGRGSVTEAF
>TRBJ1-5|TRBV6-1
ASRGQGGSQPQH
>TRBJ2-3|TRBV18
ASSPQSTDTQY
>TRBJ1-6|TRBV10-3
ASRTGQYNSPLH
>TRBJ2-1|TRBV6-2/TRBV6-3
ASRSHNNEQF
>TRBJ2-3|TRBV20-1
SAHNRDKGTDTQY
>TRBJ1-2|TRBV25-1
ASSESPFSYGYT
>TRBJ2-2|TRBV7-3
ASSLGVAGELF
>TRBJ2-7|TRBV27
ASSFASVPSYEQY
>TRBJ2-2|TRBV6-5
ASSYLGGGAPGELF
>TRBJ1-2|TRBV6-2/TRBV6-3
ASSLSDTYGYT
>TRBJ2-3|TRBV20-1
SARSRTTRTGRTDTQY
>TRBJ2-7|TRBV6-2/TRBV6-3
ASRGQASYEQY
>TRBJ2-7|TRBV29-1
SVRRGTGREQY
>TRBJ2-3|TRBV6-1
ASSEQQGPSNTQY
>TRBJ2-3|TRBV14
ASSQSLADTQY
>TRBJ1-2|TRBV10-3
AISERETGEGYT
>TRBJ2-5|TRBV12-3/TRBV12-4
ASSTGTGSETQY
>TRBJ1-5|TRBV27
ASSDSLRNQPQH
>TRBJ2-3|TRBV19
ASSTSGTSADTQY
>TRBJ1-6|TRBV12-3/TRBV12-4
ASSLGGAEPLH
>TRBJ1-2|TRBV18
ASRGNTGTGSGYT
>TRBJ2-1|TRBV12-3/TRBV12-4
ASSLAGGPNEQF
>TRBJ1-1|TRBV18
ASSQGSHQVEAF
>TRBJ1-1|TRBV12-3/TRBV12-4
ASSYGTTEAF
>TRBJ1-6|TRBV20-1
SAREGGPYNSPLH
>TRBJ1-1|TRBV6-9
AIGPGGLIMNTEAF
>TRBJ1-2|TRBV5-4
ASSFVGSGYT
>TRBJ2-1|TRBV6-1
ASRGGQGAQSEQF
>TRBJ1-1|TRBV12-3/TRBV12-4
ASGREGSTEAF
>TRBJ1-1|TRBV6-1
ASSPWATNTEAF
>TRBJ2-5|TRBV6-5
ASSLGRGRRGITETQY